This T cell receptor beta chain was identified in a study of cytomegalovirus exposure and HLA in healthy donors. Study results and caveats: Some V segments could not be told apart, so they were left out, TRBV6-2 and TRBV6-3 among them.

The PCR contained 60 Vbeta and 13 Jbeta primers. Using immunoSEQ multiplex PCR, the repertoire was profiled, and TCRdb retains in-frame clones only, with some absent. Of 130,000 to 150,000 clones in the sample, about four fifths were seen once. Worth noting for this clone: Its antigen remains unidentified.

This CDR3 is built from 13 residues. With 0 bases removed from V and 10 bases from J, the gap between germline ends came to 12 bases. The germline V gene has CDR1 PRHDT and CDR2 FYEKMQ (reference sequence). This TCR was sampled from a male donor in good health and CMV-seronegative. The chain combines TRBV13 with TRBJ1-2; D gene uncertain. Source material: PBMCs. The CDR3 coding sequence is TGTGCCAGCAGCTTAGGGACTCCCGGCGCCTACACCTTC. It codes for CASSLGTPGAYTF.